Listed below are T cell receptor beta chains from one sample, sequenced in a study of T cell repertoires in cytomegalovirus infection. Antigens of these TCRs are unknown. TCRdb re-called the reads through MiXCR, storing one row per CDR3 protein. This table has around 710,000 distinct CDR3 sequences, roughly 29% appearing once. The sequences come from cultured CD8+ T cells from PBMCs, collected from culture after CMV antigen stimulation. The source of these receptors is a human donor in good health (CMV status not recorded). Some clones in this sample may be carry-over from other donors' samples. Each CDR3 is given with its conserved first and last residue.

v_gene: TRBV18
CDR3aa: CASSLSRDRGRLYSEQYF

v_gene: TRBV7-2
CDR3aa: CASSFGWTGGDRDIQYF

v_gene: TRBV6-6
CDR3aa: CASSYPEEANQPQHF

v_gene: TRBV2
CDR3aa: CASFGRSNVLTF

v_gene: TRBV6-5
CDR3aa: CASSYTILEGDYGYTF

v_gene: TRBV27
CDR3aa: CASSRARAGAYTDTQYF

v_gene: TRBV28
CDR3aa: CASSFSGNGETQYF

v_gene: TRBV6-6
CDR3aa: CASSYSLAGVYTDTQYF

v_gene: TRBV7-2
CDR3aa: CASSPGWGRQETQYF

v_gene: TRBV7-2
CDR3aa: CASTWGGTGGRGTDTQYF

v_gene: TRBV4-3
CDR3aa: CASSQEKAGLLETQYF

v_gene: TRBV4-1
CDR3aa: CASSQGGDPFYEQYF

v_gene: TRBV6-6
CDR3aa: CASSTPGFYGYTF

v_gene: TRBV27
CDR3aa: CASSKGLAFNEQFF

v_gene: TRBV5-1
CDR3aa: CASRDKTYEQYF

v_gene: TRBV7-6
CDR3aa: CASSWGEGSNQPQHF

v_gene: TRBV27
CDR3aa: CASSLAVTSFQDTQYF

v_gene: TRBV9
CDR3aa: CASSFSGTGKETQYF

v_gene: TRBV3-1
CDR3aa: CASRTAGGSTDTQYF

v_gene: TRBV12-5
CDR3aa: CASGPRTEAFF

v_gene: TRBV29-1
CDR3aa: CSVAWGGNQPQHF

v_gene: TRBV6-6
CDR3aa: CASIWTGTNTEAFF

v_gene: TRBV7-8
CDR3aa: CASTSGVGGPLGDTQYF